This note documents a single T cell receptor (beta chain) sequence. Using immunoSEQ multiplex PCR, the repertoire was profiled, and TCRdb retains in-frame clones only, with some absent. The data contain about 140,000 clones, 65% to 85% of them seen just once; the ten biggest clones take up about 2%. These data originate in a study of blood T cell repertoires in COVID-19. For the study at large: Whether acute or convalescent, the COVID-19 samples came from the United States, Italy and Spain.

The germline CDR1 and CDR2 sequences are SGHRS and YFSETQ. The CDR3 has 15 amino acids. V lost 1 base and J lost 3, with 13 bases in between. This sequence joins TRBV5-1 and TRBJ1-2; D perhaps matches TRBD1 (6 bases). The sample comprised peripheral blood. The sequence was obtained from a woman aged 55-75 years with acute or convalescent COVID-19. The CDR3: CASSLTGILDYGYTF. DNA for the CDR3: TGCGCCAGCAGCTTGACAGGGATTTTAGACTATGGCTACACCTTC.